This T cell receptor beta chain was observed in a study of OX40 agonist ivuxolimab in advanced cancers. Measured with immunoSEQ multiplex PCR; TCRdb has only the in-frame clones, and not every one. The sample records tens of thousands of clones, approximately 90% being singletons. The CDR3 loop spans 14 amino acids. The chain employs TRBV21-1 and TRBJ2-1; the table's D call, TRBD2, was not checked against the DNA. TRBV21-1 is reported as a pseudogene. The sequence came from an adult with an advanced solid tumor such as melanoma, head and neck, liver or kidney cancer. This material consisted of CD4+ or CD8+ T cells sorted from blood, taken in a trial of the OX40 agonist ivuxolimab. CDR3 protein: CASSPQLAVNEQFF. In DNA form, the CDR3 reads TGTGCCAGCAGCCCCCAACTAGCGGTGAATGAGCAGTTCTTC.